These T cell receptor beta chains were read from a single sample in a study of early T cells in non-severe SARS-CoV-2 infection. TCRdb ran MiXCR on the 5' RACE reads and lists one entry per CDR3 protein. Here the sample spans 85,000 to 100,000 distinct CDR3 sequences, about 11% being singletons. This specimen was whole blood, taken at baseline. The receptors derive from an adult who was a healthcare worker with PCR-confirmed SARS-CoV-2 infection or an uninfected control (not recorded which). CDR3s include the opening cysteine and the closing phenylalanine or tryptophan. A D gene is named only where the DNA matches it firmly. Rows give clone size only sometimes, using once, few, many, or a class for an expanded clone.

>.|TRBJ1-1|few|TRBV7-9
TGTGCCAGCAGCCCCCCGCGGGGGAGAACTGAAGCTTTCTTT
CASSPPRGRTEAFF
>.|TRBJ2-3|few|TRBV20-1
TGCAGTGCTAGGGGTAACTTGGAAGATACGCAGTATTTT
CSARGNLEDTQYF
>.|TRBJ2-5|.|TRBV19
TGTGCCAGTAGTACAGGACGGAACCAAGAGACCCAGTACTTC
CASSTGRNQETQYF
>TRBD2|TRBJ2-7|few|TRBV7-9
TGTGCCAGCAGCCCGGGGGGGTGGAACGAGCAGTACTTC
CASSPGGWNEQYF
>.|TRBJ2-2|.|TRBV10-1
TGCGCCAGCTCTACTAGGCCCGGGGAGCTGTTTTTT
CASSTRPGELFF
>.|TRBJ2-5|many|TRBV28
TGTGCCAGCAGTTTACTGACAGGTCCCGTTGCGGAGACCCAGTACTTC
CASSLLTGPVAETQYF
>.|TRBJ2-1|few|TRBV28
TGTGCCAGCAGTCGACCGAGGGACAATGAGCAGTTCTTC
CASSRPRDNEQFF
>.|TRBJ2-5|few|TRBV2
TGTGCCAGCATCCGGGACTTCCAAGAGACCCAGTACTTC
CASIRDFQETQYF
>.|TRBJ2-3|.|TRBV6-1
TGTGCCAGCGGAAGACAGACCACAGATACGCAGTATTTT
CASGRQTTDTQYF
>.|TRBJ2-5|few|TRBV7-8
TGTGCCAGCACAGCGCAGGTCCAAGAGACCCAGTACTTC
CASTAQVQETQYF
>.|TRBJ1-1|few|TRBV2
TGTGCCAGCAGTGAATCGCGAAACACTGAAGCTTTCTTT
CASSESRNTEAFF
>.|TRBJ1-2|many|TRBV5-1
TGCGCCAGCAGCCGATCGACAACTAACTATGGCTACACCTTC
CASSRSTTNYGYTF
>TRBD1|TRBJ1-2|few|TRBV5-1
TGCGCCAGCAGCCAGGGACAGGGGGGTAACTATGGCTACACCTTC
CASSQGQGGNYGYTF
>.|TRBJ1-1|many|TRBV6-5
TGTGCCAGCAGTTACTATTCCGCGGTGAACACTGAAGCTTTCTTT
CASSYYSAVNTEAFF
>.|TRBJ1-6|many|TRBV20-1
TGCAGTGCTAGAGATCTCCTGGCGGGGGGCGGTCAGAATTCACCCCTCCACTTT
CSARDLLAGGGQNSPLHF
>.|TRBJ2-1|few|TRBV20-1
TGCAGTGCTAGACGCAGGGACTCCTACAATGAGCAGTTCTTC
CSARRRDSYNEQFF
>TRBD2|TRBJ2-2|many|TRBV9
TGTGCCAGCAGCGAACGACTAGCGGGAGGGAACACCGGGGAGCTGTTTTTT
CASSERLAGGNTGELFF
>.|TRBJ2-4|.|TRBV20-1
TGCAGTGCTCCCCAAACGACTAGGAGGGACATTCAGTACTTC
CSAPQTTRRDIQYF
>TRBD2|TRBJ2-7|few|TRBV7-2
TGTGCCAGCAGCTCGGGGACTAGCGGGGGCCCTCAGTACTTC
CASSSGTSGGPQYF
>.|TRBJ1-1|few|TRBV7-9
TGTGCCAGCAGCACGGACGGTAACACTGAAGCTTTCTTT
CASSTDGNTEAFF
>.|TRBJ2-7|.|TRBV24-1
TGTGCCACCAGTGATCCCCCCCTGAGAATCGGGCAGTACTTC
CATSDPPLRIGQYF
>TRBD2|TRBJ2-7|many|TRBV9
TGTGCCAGCAGCGCGCTAGGGGTAGCGGGGATCTACGAGCAGTACTTC
CASSALGVAGIYEQYF
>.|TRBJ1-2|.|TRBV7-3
TGTGCCAGCAGCTTAACGGCGGACTATGGCTACACCTTC
CASSLTADYGYTF
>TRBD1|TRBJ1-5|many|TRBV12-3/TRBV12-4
TGTGCCAGCAGTTCGTTGCAGGGGGCGGTCAATCAGCCCCAGCATTTT
CASSSLQGAVNQPQHF
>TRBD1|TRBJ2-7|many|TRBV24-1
TGTGCCACCAGTGATCCTGGACAGGGCGGCTACGAGCAGTACTTC
CATSDPGQGGYEQYF
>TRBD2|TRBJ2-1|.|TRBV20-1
TGCAGTGCTAATAGCGGGACTCCCCCGTACAATGAGCAGTTCTTC
CSANSGTPPYNEQFF
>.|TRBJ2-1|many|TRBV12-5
TGTGCTAGTGGTTTGAGTAGCCGCAATGAGCAGTTCTTC
CASGLSSRNEQFF
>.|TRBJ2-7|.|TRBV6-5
TGTGCCAGCAGTCGGCTCGGGACCTCCTACGAGCAGTACTTC
CASSRLGTSYEQYF
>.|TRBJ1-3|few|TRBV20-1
TGCAGTGCTGGGACACGCTGGGATCGGGGAAACACCATATATTTT
CSAGTRWDRGNTIYF
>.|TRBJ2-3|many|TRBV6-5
TGTGCCAGCACTCCTGGGGGGTTCAGCACAGATACGCAGTATTTT
CASTPGGFSTDTQYF
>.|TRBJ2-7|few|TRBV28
TGTGCCAGCAGAGCGGGCCATTTGTACGAGCAGTACTTC
CASRAGHLYEQYF
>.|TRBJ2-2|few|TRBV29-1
TGCAGCGTTGAAGATTGGGGGGGCGCGAGTGCCGGGGAGCTGTTTTTT
CSVEDWGGASAGELFF
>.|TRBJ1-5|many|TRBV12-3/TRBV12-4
TGTGCCAGCAGTTTAGACAGGACTCAGCCCCAGCATTTT
CASSLDRTQPQHF
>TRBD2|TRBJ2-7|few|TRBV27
TGTGCCAGCAGACCGCCCCCTAGCGGGGGGACCCCCTACGAGCAGTACTTC
CASRPPPSGGTPYEQYF
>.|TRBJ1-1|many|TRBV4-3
TGCGCCAGCAGCCAAGATAGGTTATTCGTTACTGAAGCTTTCTTT
CASSQDRLFVTEAFF
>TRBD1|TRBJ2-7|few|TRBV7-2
TGTGCCAGCACGGGACAGGGCGTTTCCTACGAGCAGTACTTC
CASTGQGVSYEQYF
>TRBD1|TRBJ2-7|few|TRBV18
TGTGCCAGCTCACCATCTCCGGGACAGGGGGCTTACGAGCAGTACTTC
CASSPSPGQGAYEQYF
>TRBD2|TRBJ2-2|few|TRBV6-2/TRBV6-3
TGTGCCAGCCGTCCGGGAGGACACACCGGGGAGCTGTTTTTT
CASRPGGHTGELFF
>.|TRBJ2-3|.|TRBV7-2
TGTGCCAGCAGCTTCGAAGTAGCGTTGGCAGATACGCAGTATTTT
CASSFEVALADTQYF
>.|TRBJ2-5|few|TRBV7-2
TGTGCCAGCACCCTCTTATTTACACAGGATTATGAGACCCAGTACTTC
CASTLLFTQDYETQYF
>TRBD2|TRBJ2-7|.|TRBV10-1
TGCGCCAGCAGGACCGGACTAGCGGGAGCCTACGAGCAGTACTTC
CASRTGLAGAYEQYF
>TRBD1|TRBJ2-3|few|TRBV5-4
TGTGCCAGCAAAGGGGGCATTAGCACAGATACGCAGTATTTT
CASKGGISTDTQYF
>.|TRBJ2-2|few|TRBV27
TGTGCCAGCAGTTTTCTGGGGGCCGGGGAGCTGTTTTTT
CASSFLGAGELFF
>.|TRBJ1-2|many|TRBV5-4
TGTGCCAGCAGACTTAGTGGGGCGGAGAATGGCTACACCTTC
CASRLSGAENGYTF
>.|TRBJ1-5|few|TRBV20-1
TGCAGTGCTAGCCGCGAAATTGGCGGGAATCAGCCCCAGCATTTT
CSASREIGGNQPQHF
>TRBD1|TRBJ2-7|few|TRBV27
TGTGCCAGCAGTCCTTTACGATTCCGGGACAGTGTATACGAGCAGTACTTC
CASSPLRFRDSVYEQYF
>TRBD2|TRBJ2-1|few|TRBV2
TGTGCCAGCAACCCTGTCGGGACTAGCGGGAGAACAAAGGATGAGCAGTTCTTC
CASNPVGTSGRTKDEQFF
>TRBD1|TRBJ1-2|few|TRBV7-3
TGTGCCAGCAGCTCACCAGGGGGGAGAGGCTACACCTTC
CASSSPGGRGYTF
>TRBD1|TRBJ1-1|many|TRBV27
TGTGCCAGCAGTTTATTCAAGGGGGCAAAGACTGAAGCTTTCTTT
CASSLFKGAKTEAFF
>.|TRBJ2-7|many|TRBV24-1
TGTGCCACCAGTGATTTGAAAAGGGAAGGAGAGCAGTACTTC
CATSDLKREGEQYF
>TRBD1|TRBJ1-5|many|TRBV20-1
TGCAGTGCCGCGTCCGGGACAGGTTTGGCCAGCAATCAGCCCCAGCATTTT
CSAASGTGLASNQPQHF
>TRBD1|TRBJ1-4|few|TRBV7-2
TGTGCCAGCAGCCGGGACAGGGGGGGTGAAAAACTGTTTTTT
CASSRDRGGEKLFF
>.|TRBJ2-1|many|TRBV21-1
TGTGCCAGCAATGGGGGGCGGAATGAGCAGTTCTTC
CASNGGRNEQFF